A selection of T cell receptor beta chains follows, all from one sample in a study of shared clonotypes between healthy human individuals. Clones were read by immunoSEQ multiplex PCR, and TCRdb kept only the in-frame ones, dropping some. The sample yields roughly 520,000 clones, around 96% seen once. The specimen sequenced was naive CD4+ T cells sorted from blood. These receptor sequences come from a woman aged 30 to 39 in good health. CDR3s include the opening cysteine and the closing phenylalanine or tryptophan. The order of the fields is J gene, V gene, CDR3 protein.

TRBJ1-2	TRBV18	CASSPGQGMNYGYTF
TRBJ2-1	TRBV7-9	CASSSGRNEQFF
TRBJ1-5	TRBV18	CASSPQDSNQPQHF
TRBJ1-4	TRBV18	CASSPGLGEKLFF
TRBJ1-1	TRBV6-5	CASSYKAPMNTEAFF
TRBJ1-1	TRBV9	CASSVALGEAFF
TRBJ1-1	TRBV5-1	CASSLDLGRLMNTEAFF
TRBJ2-1	TRBV7-9	CASSFVWTSGRAADNEQFF
TRBJ2-4	TRBV28	CASSSPMPGGSGLYF
TRBJ2-1	TRBV5-1	CASSPLTTGQGGNEQFF
TRBJ2-7	TRBV2	CASSESRDEQYF
TRBJ1-1	TRBV7-2	CASSPRQGANTEAFF
TRBJ2-5	TRBV6-5	CASSYSISGPETQYF
TRBJ2-2	TRBV2	CASSGTRTGELFF
TRBJ2-3	TRBV29-1	CSAGNAQSYPQYF
TRBJ2-5	TRBV7-9	CASSLERPQETQYF
TRBJ2-4	TRBV6-6	CASGEAGENIQYF
TRBJ2-2	TRBV28	CASREEGLGELFF
TRBJ2-7	TRBV6-6	CASSYSKVRVYEQYF
TRBJ1-6	TRBV9	CASSVTEGLGSPLHF
-	TRBV14	CASRLRTGYEQYF
TRBJ2-5	TRBV19	CASNPGRPSLPQYF
TRBJ2-2	TRBV4-1	CASSQDRGIDRTRELFF
-	TRBV11-3	CASSFFCPRDPLHEQYF
TRBJ2-7	TRBV2	CASTDRGRSYEQYF
TRBJ2-7	TRBV5-1	CASSLGLAGGVGSYEQYF
TRBJ2-3	TRBV4-2	CASSQKIAGAPTDTQYF
TRBJ2-6	TRBV5-1	CASSLTAGANVLTF
TRBJ2-4	TRBV5-1	CASSLLTGTGQNIQYF
TRBJ2-7	TRBV15	CATSREGGTYDYEQYF
TRBJ1-2	TRBV7-9	CASSPPAGNYGYTF
TRBJ2-5	TRBV28	CASSLGRGPVTQYF
-	TRBV28	CASRGSPYEQYF
TRBJ2-7	TRBV7-9	CASSPVGVPYEQYF
TRBJ2-7	TRBV6-6	CASSLAELTYEQYF
TRBJ2-2	TRBV6-4	CASRADRGNTGELFF
-	TRBV5-6	CASSNRGVRYEQYF
TRBJ2-1	TRBV7-7	CASSRGASSYNEQFF
TRBJ1-4	TRBV25-1	CASNVPPPRGQCEKLFF
TRBJ2-3	TRBV5-4	CASSLGVSTDTQYF
TRBJ2-4	TRBV6-5	CAGSGTGRDRNIQYF
TRBJ2-7	TRBV7-9	CASSLFGGTGLDEQYF
TRBJ2-7	TRBV23-1	CASTAQGRGYEQYF
TRBJ2-5	TRBV7-6	CASRNPFGGLEETQYF
TRBJ2-1	TRBV5-4	CASRAGLAGGLGGYNEQFF
TRBJ1-2	TRBV28	CASSRQGAPYGYTF
TRBJ2-7	TRBV30	CAWSVRSNLAGVEQYF
TRBJ2-4	TRBV5-6	CASSSYTLGKNIQYF
TRBJ1-4	TRBV9	CASSPGGQGGTNEKLFF
TRBJ1-2	TRBV7-9	CASSFAGDEGYTF
TRBJ2-1	TRBV7-8	CASRPTRAAGGPYNEQFF
TRBJ1-1	TRBV5-1	CASSLEMSSTEAFF
TRBJ2-2	TRBV2	CASSTRTRVAGELFF
TRBJ2-5	TRBV21-1	CASSKEEETQYF
TRBJ1-1	TRBV28	CASRSRFLNTEAFF